Below are 27 T cell receptor beta chains sequenced from a single sample in a study of blood T cell repertoires in COVID-19. Clones were sequenced by immunoSEQ multiplex PCR, and TCRdb holds only the in-frame ones, with some missing. The sample holds 390,000 or so clones, 80% to 90% seen once. The material sequenced was PBMCs or T cells enriched from blood (not recorded which). These receptors originate from a man between 18 and 35 years old who had recovered from COVID-19.

The gene calls are TRBV6-6 and TRBJ1-1; perhaps TRBD1 as D (5 bases). Trimming took 8 bases from V and 5 from J, leaving 12 bases between them. The CDR3 is 12 amino acids. Looked up from germline, CDR1 is MNHNY and CDR2 is SVGAGI (reference sequence). For the CDR3, the DNA is TGTGCCAGCCACGGGGGGAGTACTGAAGCTTTCTTT. It codes for CASHGGSTEAFF.

This rearrangement joins TRBV19 to TRBJ2-4; 8 nucleotides agree with TRBD2. The CDR3 extends over 17 amino acids. Germline trimming cut 0 bases from V and 4 bases from J; bases unmatched to any gene: 8. Per germline, CDR1 LNHDA and CDR2 SQIVND (reference sequence). CDR3 DNA sequence: TGTGCCAGTAGTATAGAGGGAGGCAGCGGGAGAAAAAACATTCAGTACTTC. This encodes CASSIEGGSGRKNIQYF.

The chain uses TRBV9 and TRBJ2-2, with TRBD2 identical over 11 bases. Germline CDR1 and CDR2: SGDLS and YYNGEE. The CDR3 spans 24 residues. J gave up 5 bases and V 3 bases, and 30 bases lay outside the gene matches. The CDR3 sequence is CASSEPGQATATSGRSLWTGELFF. CDR3 bases: TGTGCCAGCAGCGAACCGGGACAAGCGACCGCAACTAGCGGGAGATCCTTGTGGACCGGGGAGCTGTTTTTT.

V gene TRBV7-8 combines with J gene TRBJ1-2; 7 bases are a match to TRBD1. Per germline, CDR1 SGHVS and CDR2 FQNEAQ. V lost 6 bases to trimming and J lost 4 bases; unmatched junction nucleotides: 5. The CDR3 loop spans 13 amino acids. CDR3 sequence reads: CASRPGQFYGYTF. In nucleotides, the CDR3 is TGTGCCAGCAGACCGGGACAGTTCTATGGCTACACCTTC.

The chain uses TRBV21-1 and TRBJ1-5; the DNA was not compared with TRBD1, the D call given in the table. TRBV21-1 is assigned pseudogene status. This CDR3 comprises 13 residues. The CDR3 is CASSIQGNQPQHF. The CDR3 nucleotides read TGTGCCAGCAGCATACAGGGCAATCAGCCCCAGCATTTT.

This clone was seen only once. The chain uses TRBV5-4 and TRBJ1-3, with D perhaps TRBD1 (5 bases). The CDR3 has 15 residues. Trimming took 4 bases from V and 8 from J, leaving 19 bases between them. Germline V gene lookup returns CDR1 SGHNT and CDR2 YYREEE (reference sequence). This CDR3 reads CASSVGQGGGHTIYF. The CDR3 DNA is TGTGCCAGCAGCGTCGGGCAGGGCGGTGGGCACACCATATATTTT.

The genes are TRBV9 and TRBJ2-7; TRBD2 aligns across 7 bases. The V segment lost 3 bases and the J segment 5 bases; nucleotides outside the gene matches: 5. The germline V gene encodes CDR1 SGDLS and CDR2 YYNGEE. The CDR3 extends over 13 amino acids. In DNA form, the CDR3 reads TGTGCCAGCAGCGGGGCGGGGGTCAACGAGCAGTACTTC. It translates to CASSGAGVNEQYF. Based on the CDR3 plus reference TRBV9 and TRBJ2-7, the full variable domain is DSGVTQTPKHLITATGQRVTLRCSPRSGDLSVYWYQQSLDQGLQFLIQYYNGEERAKGNILERFSAQQFPDLHSELNLSSLELGDSALYFCASSGAGVNEQYFGPGTRLTVT.

The genes are TRBV5-1 and TRBJ1-2; tentatively, D is TRBD1 (6 bases). V lost 2 bases to trimming and J lost 4 bases, with 15 bases between them. The germline gives CDR1 SGHRS, CDR2 YFSETQ. The CDR3 runs 15 residues. The CDR3 loop is CASSLGDTVGYGYTF. CDR3 nucleotide sequence: TGCGCCAGCAGCTTAGGGGACACCGTGGGCTATGGCTACACCTTC. Full variable domain (rest looked up from reference TRBV5-1 and TRBJ1-2): KAGVTQTPRYLIKTRGQQVTLSCSPISGHRSVSWYQQTPGQGLQFLFEYFSETQRNKGNFPGRFSGRQFSNSRSEMNVSTLELGDSALYLCASSLGDTVGYGYTFGSGTRLTVV.

The chain links TRBV28 to TRBJ1-2, with D possibly matching TRBD1 (5 bases). The CDR3 runs 14 residues. Germline loops: CDR1 MDHEN, CDR2 SYDVKM. Trimming removed 3 bases from V and 8 bases from J, with 16 bases in between. CDR3 nucleotide sequence: TGTGCCAGCAGTTTTGGGACTACGGTTAAGGGCTACACCTTC. Translating it yields CASSFGTTVKGYTF.

This clone has just a few counts. The chain has TRBV5-4 and TRBJ2-3; 10 bases are a match to TRBD2. The CDR3 runs to 15 residues. Germline-derived CDR1 and CDR2 are SGHNT and YYREEE (reference sequence). V shed 1 base and J 7 bases; nucleotides not matched to a gene: 6. Here the CDR3 reads CASSLPSGRSHTQYF. The CDR3 DNA is TGTGCCAGCAGCTTGCCTAGCGGGAGATCCCATACGCAGTATTTT.

The chain combines TRBV11-2 with TRBJ2-7, with D maybe TRBD1 (7 bases). The V gene lost 1 base and the J gene lost 4 bases, with 14 bases spanning the gap. In germline, CDR1 is SGHAT, CDR2 FQNNGV. This CDR3 comprises 15 residues. The DNA of the CDR3 is TGTGCCAGCAGCTTAGTGGCGGGACAGACTTACGAGCAGTACTTC. It codes for CASSLVAGQTYEQYF.

The chain combines TRBV7-9 with TRBJ2-1, with D perhaps matching TRBD1 (6 bases). CDR3 length: 15 residues. Trimming cost V 7 bases and J 6 bases, with 19 bases left between them. The germline CDR1 and CDR2 sequences are SEHNR and FQNEAQ (reference sequence). CDR3: CASNHRVFGFNEQFF. The DNA for the CDR3 is TGTGCCAGCAACCACAGGGTTTTTGGCTTCAATGAGCAGTTCTTC.

This clone was seen a handful of times. This chain joins TRBV3-1 (or the pseudogene TRBV3-2) and TRBJ1-1, with D hard to call. Between the trimmed V and J ends, which lost 2 bases and 0 bases, there was a span of 10 bases. Looked up from germline, CDR1 is LGHDT and CDR2 is YNNKEL (reference sequence). This CDR3 spans 15 amino acids. CDR3 nucleotide sequence: TGTGCCAGCAGCCAAATGGGAGCTATGAACACTGAAGCTTTCTTT. Its protein is CASSQMGAMNTEAFF.

The chain carries TRBV19 and TRBJ1-1; perhaps TRBD1 as D (5 bases). Per the germline V gene, CDR1 is LNHDA and CDR2 is SQIVND (reference sequence). Trimming took 8 bases from V and 0 from J, leaving 13 bases between them. This CDR3 has 14 amino acids. This CDR3 is CASDDSILNTEAFF. For the CDR3, the DNA is TGTGCCAGTGATGACAGTATCCTGAACACTGAAGCTTTCTTT.

The J gene is TRBJ2-1, the V gene TRBV19; 12 positions agree with TRBD2. Germline-derived CDR1 and CDR2 are LNHDA and SQIVND (reference sequence). After removal of 10 bases from V and 4 bases from J, the junction contained 11 bases not matched to a gene. The CDR3 loop spans 16 amino acids. CDR3 sequence reads: CATLPGLAGGYNEQFF. CDR3 in DNA: TGTGCCACCCTACCGGGACTAGCGGGTGGTTACAATGAGCAGTTCTTC.

The CDR3: CASSLAAEAFF. As DNA, the CDR3 is TGTGCCAGCAGCCTGGCGGCTGAAGCTTTCTTT. The J gene is TRBJ1-1, the V gene TRBV7-9; D is unclear. This CDR3 is 11 amino acids long. With 5 bases removed from V and 6 bases from J, the gap between germline ends came to 7 bases. Germline CDR1 is SEHNR and CDR2 is FQNEAQ (reference sequence).

The genes are TRBV6-5 and TRBJ2-2; possible D gene TRBD1, 5 bases. Per germline, CDR1 MNHEY and CDR2 SVGAGI. V was trimmed by 4 bases and J by 6 bases, leaving 9 bases between them. The CDR3 is 13 residues long. The CDR3 is CASSSQGPGELFF. DNA of the CDR3: TGTGCCAGCAGTTCTCAGGGCCCCGGGGAGCTGTTTTTT.

CDR3 loop: CASSKGQAISEAFF. The DNA of the CDR3 is TGTGCCAGCAGCAAGGGACAGGCAATCAGTGAAGCTTTCTTT. This chain connects TRBV7-9 to TRBJ1-1; 8 nucleotides align to TRBD1. Unmatched junction bases numbered 9, after V lost 5 bases and J lost 7 bases. The germline CDR1 and CDR2 sequences are SEHNR and FQNEAQ (reference sequence). The CDR3 length is 14 residues.

To note about this clone: Other DNA variants within this sample encode the same CDR3. The rearrangement uses TRBV28 and TRBJ2-1; D is uncertain. The ends were cut back, 6 bases at V and 4 bases at J, with 4 bases in the middle. The CDR3 extends over 11 amino acids. Looked up from germline, CDR1 is MDHEN and CDR2 is SYDVKM. The CDR3 bases are TGTGCCAGCAGCTTGTACAATGAGCAGTTCTTC. Translation: CASSLYNEQFF.

This chain connects TRBV10-3 to TRBJ2-7; 9 bases line up with TRBD1. Trimming removed 8 bases from V and 2 bases from J; junction bases left unmatched: 1. The CDR3 loop spans 12 amino acids. Germline-derived CDR1 and CDR2 are ENHRY and SYGVKD. The CDR3 protein is CAIRTGAYEQYF. The DNA of the CDR3 is TGTGCCATCCGGACAGGGGCCTACGAGCAGTACTTC.

This chain uses TRBV9 with TRBJ2-1, with 13 bases lining up with TRBD2. V lost 2 bases and J lost 13; bases outside the gene matches: 3. This CDR3 is built from 13 residues. The germline V gene encodes CDR1 SGDLS and CDR2 YYNGEE. In DNA form, the CDR3 reads TGTGCCAGCAGCGTCGGGACTAGCGGGAACCAGTTCTTC. Its protein product is CASSVGTSGNQFF.

The rearrangement joins TRBV12-3 or TRBV12-4 to TRBJ1-2, with 7 bases lining up with TRBD1. After removal of 6 bases from V and 7 bases from J, the junction contained 5 bases not matched to a gene. The CDR3 has 12 residues. The CDR3 bases are TGTGCCAGCAGCCCGACAGGGTCTGGCTACACCTTC. Translated: CASSPTGSGYTF.

The rearrangement links TRBV7-2 to TRBJ1-1; D ambiguous. There are 12 residues in the CDR3. From germline, CDR1 is SGHTA and CDR2 FQGNSA. Deletions cut 1 base from V and 5 bases from J, with 5 bases between. This CDR3 is CASSLGRTEAFF. CDR3 coding DNA: TGTGCCAGCAGCTTAGGCCGGACTGAAGCTTTCTTT.

This chain links TRBV4-2 with TRBJ1-3; a weak D match, TRBD1 (5 bases). This CDR3 is 16 amino acids long. The germline CDR1 and CDR2 sequences are LGHNA and YNFKEQ. V was pared by 4 bases and J by 0 bases, with 13 bases between. The CDR3 loop reads CASSLDTGDSGNTIYF. The CDR3, as DNA: TGTGCCAGCAGCCTAGATACAGGTGACTCTGGAAACACCATATATTTT.

In its sample, this clone was seen once. The chain employs TRBV28 and TRBJ1-5; 9 bases are a match to TRBD1. Looked up from germline, CDR1 is MDHEN and CDR2 is SYDVKM. With V trimmed by 5 bases and J by 1 base, 6 bases remained unmatched. CDR3 length: 16 residues. DNA of the CDR3: TGTGCCAGCAGTAATAGACAGGGGGTGAGCAATCAGCCCCAGCATTTT. Protein: CASSNRQGVSNQPQHF.

CDR3 nucleotide sequence: TGTGCCAGCAGCGTAGGCGTAAGAGAGACCCAGTACTTC. Translated: CASSVGVRETQYF. The J gene is TRBJ2-5, the V gene TRBV9, with D unclear. Trimming took 0 bases from V and 4 from J, leaving 7 bases between them. Germline loops: CDR1 SGDLS, CDR2 YYNGEE. The CDR3 contains 13 residues.

This rearrangement joins TRBV19 to TRBJ2-2, with TRBD1 matching 7 bases. CDR1 and CDR2 from the germline V gene are LNHDA and SQIVND (reference sequence). The trim removed 3 bases at V and 6 bases at J, leaving 10 bases unmatched. CDR3 length: 16 residues. The CDR3 DNA reads as TGTGCCAGTAGTATGGGGAGACAGGGCGGGTCCGGGGAGCTGTTTTTT. Encoded protein: CASSMGRQGGSGELFF.